The present T cell receptor (beta chain) was sequenced within a study of shared T cell receptors in the human thymus. This clone was seen more than once but under ten times. Generated by immunoSEQ multiplex PCR, the TCRdb table keeps only in-frame clones and is missing some. This table has about 660,000 clones, 70% to 90% appearing once. The CDR3 is 16 residues long. Germline V gene data show CDR1 as MDHEN and CDR2 as SYDVKM. V shed 5 bases and J 5 bases; nucleotides not matched to a gene: 10. These data also featured in a second study, about human thymus T cells. Per that paper: Thymic material originated from resections removed in the course of corrective heart surgery. There were highly overlapping thymic repertoires among unrelated individuals, as related research reported.

The material sequenced was thymocytes. The chain joins TRBV28 to TRBJ1-4; 8 nucleotides agree with TRBD1. This clonotype originated in a boy younger than two with a congenital heart defect. This CDR3 reads CASSQTGVGGNEKLFF. CDR3 sequence (DNA): TGTGCCAGCAGTCAGACAGGGGTGGGGGGAAATGAAAAACTGTTTTTT. The full variable domain, with the rest looked up from reference TRBV28 and TRBJ1-4, is DVKVTQSSRYLVKRTGEKVFLECVQDMDHENMFWYRQDPGLGLRLIYFSYDVKMKEKGDIPEGYSVSREKKERFSLILESASTNQTSMYLCASSQTGVGGNEKLFFGSGTQLSVL.